These 25 T cell receptor beta chains were all obtained from the same sample, sequenced in a study of shared clonotypes between healthy human individuals. Generated by immunoSEQ multiplex PCR, the TCRdb table keeps only in-frame clones and is missing some. The sample lists around 2.5 million clones; 90% to 95% were seen once. Sequenced input: naive CD4+ T cells from PBMCs. Indicated subset: CD45RA+ positively selected. The origin of the receptors is a young man in good health. Some clones in this sample may be carry-over from other donors' samples.

The rearrangement links TRBV6-5 to TRBJ1-6, with D possibly being TRBD1 (5 bases). CDR1 and CDR2 (germline): MNHEY, SVGAGI. CDR3 length equals 15 residues. Trimming took 3 bases from V and 10 from J, leaving 16 bases between them. The chain's CDR3 is CASSYVGTGGSPLHF. CDR3 coding DNA: TGTGCCAGCAGTTATGTAGGCACCGGGGGGTCACCCCTCCACTTT.

About this clone itself: A much larger clonotype is one base distant, so this may be a read error. The sample contains more than one DNA sequence encoding this CDR3. The chain joins TRBV28 to TRBJ2-5; D gene unclear. This CDR3 has 11 amino acids. V lost 6 bases, J lost 1 base, and 3 bases lay in between. CDR1 and CDR2 from the germline V gene are MDHEN and SYDVKM. CDR3 nucleotides: TGTGCCAGCAGATCCCAAGAGACCCAGTACTTC. This encodes CASRSQETQYF.

Note on this clone: Other DNA sequences in the sample encode the same CDR3. As DNA, the CDR3 is TGCGCCAGCAGCTTGGGCAGGGAGGGGGAGACCCAGTACTTC. Translation: CASSLGREGETQYF. This chain uses TRBV5-1 with TRBJ2-5; TRBD2 matches at 7 bases. The germline gives CDR1 SGHRS, CDR2 YFSETQ. The CDR3 sequence is 14 residues long. Trimming took 0 bases from V and 5 from J; bases not matched to a gene: 4.

This clone was recorded only once. The rearrangement links TRBV5-6 to TRBJ2-1; D is uncertain. Germline V gene sequence: CDR1 SGHDT, CDR2 YYEEEE. V gave up 1 base and J gave up 0 bases, with 8 bases separating them. The CDR3 runs 15 residues. The CDR3 loop is CASSLRLLSYNEQFF. The CDR3 nucleotides are TGTGCCAGCAGCTTGCGGCTACTCTCCTACAATGAGCAGTTCTTC.

The chain recombines TRBV6-6 with TRBJ1-4, with D perhaps matching TRBD1 (6 bases). With 7 bases removed from V and 5 bases from J, the gap between germline ends came to 14 bases. The CDR3 contains 14 residues. Germline V gene data show CDR1 as MNHNY and CDR2 as SVGAGI (reference sequence). Written as DNA, the CDR3 is TGTGCCAGCACGATAGGACAGAGCAATGAAAAACTGTTTTTT. As protein: CASTIGQSNEKLFF.

This clone was detected only a few times. This chain joins TRBV7-9 and TRBJ1-1; weak D call: TRBD1 (5 bases). V lost 5 bases to trimming and J lost 4 bases, with 17 bases between them. Germline-derived CDR1 and CDR2 are SEHNR and FQNEAQ (reference sequence). The CDR3 covers 15 residues. The CDR3 DNA is TGTGCCAGCAGCCGCGGGGCCCTCCTCAGCACTGAAGCTTTCTTT. It specifies CASSRGALLSTEAFF.

This clone was seen once. CDR3 in amino acids: CASTRSGQFNEKLFF. The CDR3 DNA follows: TGTGCCAGCACAAGGAGTGGACAGTTTAATGAAAAACTGTTTTTT. The rearrangement uses TRBV5-4 and TRBJ1-4; weak D call: TRBD1 (6 bases). CDR3 size: 15 residues. Trimming removed 6 bases at V and 4 bases at J, with 16 bases between. Per the germline V gene, CDR1 is SGHNT and CDR2 is YYREEE (reference sequence). The whole variable domain, remainder taken from reference TRBV5-4 and TRBJ1-4, is ETGVTQSPTHLIKTRGQQVTLRCSSQSGHNTVSWYQQALGQGPQFIFQYYREEENGRGNFPPRFSGLQFPNYSSELNVNALELDDSALYLCASTRSGQFNEKLFFGSGTQLSVL.

The rearrangement uses TRBV7-9 and TRBJ2-3; the match to TRBD2 covers 12 bases. V gave up 11 bases and J gave up 6 bases; unmatched junction bases: 9. CDR1 is SEHNR, CDR2 FQNEAQ, per germline (reference sequence). The CDR3 contains 14 residues. CDR3 in DNA: TGTGCCTATTCTAGCGGGAGGGCCCCGGATACGCAGTATTTT. Translating it yields CAYSSGRAPDTQYF.

The chain has TRBV28 and TRBJ1-2; D is possibly TRBD1 (6 bases). The V gene's germline CDR1 is MDHEN and CDR2 SYDVKM. V was shortened by 5 bases and J by 2 bases, with 9 bases between the two germline ends. The CDR3 length is 13 residues. The CDR3 here is CASSRDRNYGYTF. CDR3 in DNA: TGTGCCAGCAGTCGCGACAGGAACTATGGCTACACCTTC.

V is TRBV5-1 and J is TRBJ2-1; no firm D call. Germline CDR1 SGHRS, CDR2 YFSETQ. The CDR3 sequence is 15 residues long. V lost 1 base and J lost 6, with 14 bases in between. The CDR3 sequence: CASSLLGPEVNEQFF. The CDR3, as DNA: TGCGCCAGCAGCTTGTTAGGGCCCGAAGTCAATGAGCAGTTCTTC.

Note on this clone: The sample holds other DNA sequences that translate to the same CDR3. V usage is TRBV20-1 and J usage is TRBJ2-1, with D perhaps TRBD2 (6 bases). Germline V gene lookup returns CDR1 DFQATT and CDR2 SNEGSKA (reference sequence). V gave up 2 bases and J gave up 10 bases, with 9 bases separating them. The CDR3 has 11 amino acids. CDR3 amino acids: CSARYRGEQFF. The CDR3 DNA follows: TGCAGTGCTAGATACCGGGGGGAGCAGTTCTTC.

The chain is built from TRBV28 and TRBJ2-4; D perhaps matches TRBD2 (6 bases). Germline V CDR1 and CDR2: MDHEN, SYDVKM. The CDR3 runs 13 residues. Trimming cost V 2 bases and J 12 bases, with 14 bases left between them. CDR3 sequence reads: CASSLRSGVTQYF. DNA for the CDR3: TGTGCCAGCAGTTTACGTTCGGGGGTTACTCAGTACTTC.

The chain has TRBV27 and TRBJ1-2; a weak D match, TRBD1 (5 bases). V was shortened by 5 bases and J by 11 bases, with 24 bases between the two germline ends. Germline V lookup: CDR1 MNHEY, CDR2 SMNVEV (reference sequence). The CDR3 extends over 15 amino acids. The CDR3 coding sequence is TGTGCCAGCAGTCCACGGGACGCAACTAGTTACGGGTACACCTTC. Amino acid sequence: CASSPRDATSYGYTF.

This rearrangement joins TRBV19 to TRBJ2-3, with TRBD1 matching 11 bases. Germline V lookup: CDR1 LNHDA, CDR2 SQIVND (reference sequence). The CDR3 contains 15 residues. CDR3: CGSMDRGHNTDTQYF. The CDR3 DNA follows: TGTGGATCAATGGACAGGGGGCATAACACAGATACGCAGTATTTT. The entire variable domain, with the rest obtained from reference TRBV19 and TRBJ2-3, is as follows: DGGITQSPKYLFRKEGQNVTLSCEQNLNHDAMYWYRQDPGQGLRLIYYSQIVNDFQKGDIAEGYSVSREKKESFPLTVTSAQKNPTAFYLCGSMDRGHNTDTQYFGPGTRLTVL.

V gene TRBV5-4 combines with J gene TRBJ1-3; 7 bases are shared with TRBD1. Germline lookup yields CDR1 SGHNT and CDR2 YYREEE (reference sequence). The CDR3 is 16 residues long. The V and J ends lost 2 bases and 4 bases, in that order; junction bases with no gene match: 9. The CDR3 coding sequence is TGTGCCAGCAGCTTTACGAAACAGGGGTACGGAAACACCATATATTTT. Protein sequence: CASSFTKQGYGNTIYF.

The chain combines TRBV9 with TRBJ1-2; D unresolved. CDR3 length: 15 amino acids. V lost 4 bases and J lost 4, with 17 bases in between. CDR1 is SGDLS, CDR2 YYNGEE, per germline. CDR3 sequence (DNA): TGTGCCAGCAGCCAGCGGGTGGGGAGGAGCTATGGCTACACCTTC. Residues: CASSQRVGRSYGYTF. The whole variable domain, filled in from reference TRBV9 and TRBJ1-2, reads DSGVTQTPKHLITATGQRVTLRCSPRSGDLSVYWYQQSLDQGLQFLIQYYNGEERAKGNILERFSAQQFPDLHSELNLSSLELGDSALYFCASSQRVGRSYGYTFGSGTRLTVV.

The chain is built from TRBV5-1 and TRBJ1-4; D unclear. The CDR3 is made up of 16 amino acids. Looked up from germline, CDR1 is SGHRS and CDR2 is YFSETQ. V was cut by 0 bases and J by 1 base, with 10 bases left in between. CDR3 in amino acids: CASSLERIGTNEKLFF. The CDR3 coding sequence is TGCGCCAGCAGCTTGGAGCGGATCGGAACTAATGAAAAACTGTTTTTT.

The chain recombines TRBV27 with TRBJ1-5, with D possibly being TRBD1 (5 bases). CDR3 length: 17 amino acids. Germline V CDR1 and CDR2: MNHEY, SMNVEV (reference sequence). Between the trimmed V and J ends, which lost 0 bases and 2 bases, there was a span of 14 bases. The CDR3 sequence: CASSLSDSRGGNQPQHF. CDR3 nucleotides: TGTGCCAGCAGTTTATCTGACAGCCGCGGCGGCAATCAGCCCCAGCATTTT.

V and J are TRBV28 and TRBJ2-7; no firm D call. This CDR3 comprises 12 residues. Per germline, CDR1 MDHEN and CDR2 SYDVKM. V lost 2 bases and J 6 bases, leaving 8 bases between the germline ends. CDR3 in DNA: TGTGCCAGCAGTTTAACACGGCGCGAGCAGTACTTC. Translating it yields CASSLTRREQYF. The complete variable domain, with remaining parts taken from reference TRBV28 and TRBJ2-7, reads DVKVTQSSRYLVKRTGEKVFLECVQDMDHENMFWYRQDPGLGLRLIYFSYDVKMKEKGDIPEGYSVSREKKERFSLILESASTNQTSMYLCASSLTRREQYFGPGTRLTVT.

This chain uses TRBV2 with TRBJ1-1; D call uncertain. V was trimmed by 4 bases and J by 5 bases, leaving 14 bases between them. Germline CDR1 and CDR2: SNHLY and FYNNEI. The CDR3 is made up of 14 amino acids. CDR3 sequence: CASSGFSGMTEAFF. The CDR3 DNA follows: TGTGCCAGCAGTGGGTTTTCGGGGATGACTGAAGCTTTCTTT.

The chain employs TRBV7-6 and TRBJ2-7; TRBD2 aligns across 13 bases. There are 15 residues in the CDR3. Germline CDR1 SGHVS, CDR2 FNYEAQ. Trimming took 5 bases from V and 2 from J; bases not matched to a gene: 3. CDR3 sequence (DNA): TGTGCCAGCAGCCCGGGACTAGCGGGACCCTACGAGCAGTACTTC. It specifies CASSPGLAGPYEQYF.

This rearrangement joins TRBV30 to TRBJ1-2; D uncertain. The germline V and J ends were trimmed by 8 bases and 4 bases, with 17 bases remaining between them. Germline V gene sequence: CDR1 GTSNPN, CDR2 SVGIG (reference sequence). There are 13 residues in the CDR3. The CDR3 sequence is CARIGDWGYGYTF. CDR3 coding DNA: TGTGCCAGGATTGGTGATTGGGGCTATGGCTACACCTTC. Variable domain in full (rest from reference TRBV30 and TRBJ1-2): SQTIHQWPATLVQPVGSPLSLECTVEGTSNPNLYWYRQAAGRGLQLLFYSVGIGQISSEVPQNLSASRPQDRQFILSSKKLLLSDSGFYLCARIGDWGYGYTFGSGTRLTVV.

The chain joins TRBV28 to TRBJ2-5; possible D gene TRBD2, 6 bases. Gene TRBJ2-7 matches the end of the DNA better, so the J call may be wrong. This CDR3 has 12 residues. Per germline, CDR1 MDHEN and CDR2 SYDVKM. The CDR3 reads CASTTSFYEQYF. CDR3 nucleotide sequence: TGTGCCAGCACAACTAGCTTTTACGAGCAGTACTTC.

This clone appeared a single time. The same CDR3 also results from other DNA sequences found in this sample. The rearrangement links TRBV9 to TRBJ2-7, with 10 bases identical to TRBD2. V was clipped by 2 bases and J by 2 bases; unmatched bases: 1. Germline CDR1 and CDR2: SGDLS and YYNGEE. CDR3 length equals 14 residues. The CDR3 DNA sequence: TGTGCCAGCAGCGTCACTAGCGGGACCTACGAGCAGTACTTC. Its translation: CASSVTSGTYEQYF.

This rearrangement joins TRBV30 to TRBJ2-7; 7 bases map to TRBD1. The CDR3 contains 15 residues. Germline V gene data show CDR1 as GTSNPN and CDR2 as SVGIG (reference sequence). With V trimmed by 0 bases and J by 7 bases, 12 bases remained unmatched. The CDR3 bases are TGTGCCTGGAGTGTAAAGGGGGCAATATTTCGGGAGCAGTACTTC. Translating gives CAWSVKGAIFREQYF.